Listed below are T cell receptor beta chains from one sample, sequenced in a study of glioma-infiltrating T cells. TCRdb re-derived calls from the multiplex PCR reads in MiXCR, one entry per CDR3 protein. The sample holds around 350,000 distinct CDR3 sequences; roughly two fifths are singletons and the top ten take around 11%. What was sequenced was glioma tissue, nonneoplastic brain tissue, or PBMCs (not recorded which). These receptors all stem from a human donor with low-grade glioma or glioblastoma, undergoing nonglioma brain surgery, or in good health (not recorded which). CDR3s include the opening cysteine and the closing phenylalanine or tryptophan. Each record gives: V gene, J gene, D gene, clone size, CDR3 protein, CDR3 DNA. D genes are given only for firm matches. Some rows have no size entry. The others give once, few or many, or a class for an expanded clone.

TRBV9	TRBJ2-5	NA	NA	CASSVAGKQETQYF	TGTGCCAGCAGCGTAGCTGGCAAGCAAGAGACCCAGTACTTC
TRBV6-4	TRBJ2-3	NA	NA	CASSLAIGADAQYF	TGTGCCAGCAGTTTAGCTATCGGCGCAGATGCGCAGTATTTT
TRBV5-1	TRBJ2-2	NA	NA	CASSPVAGGDTGELFF	TGCGCCAGCAGCCCCGTGGCAGGGGGGGACACCGGGGAGCTGTTTTTT
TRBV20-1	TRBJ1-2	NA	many	CSARDPLEGPNLRGYTF	TGCAGTGCTAGAGATCCCCTTGAGGGCCCTAACTTGAGGGGCTACACCTTC
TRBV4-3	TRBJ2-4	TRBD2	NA	CASSQGWGLAANIQYF	TGCGCCAGCAGCCAAGGGTGGGGACTAGCGGCAAACATTCAGTACTTC
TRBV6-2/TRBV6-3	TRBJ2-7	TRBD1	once	CATKFTGVGTYEQYF	TGTGCCACAAAATTCACAGGGGTGGGTACCTACGAGCAGTACTTC
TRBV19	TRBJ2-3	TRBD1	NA	CAIPDGTGGTDTQYF	TGTGCCATTCCGGACGGGACAGGGGGTACAGATACGCAGTATTTT
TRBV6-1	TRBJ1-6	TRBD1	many	CATNWGQGTSPLHF	TGTGCCACCAACTGGGGACAGGGAACTTCACCCCTCCACTTT
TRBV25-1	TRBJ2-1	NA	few	CASSQPAAGRLRHNEQFF	TGTGCCAGCAGCCAACCGGCGGCAGGGAGACTCAGGCACAATGAGCAGTTCTTC
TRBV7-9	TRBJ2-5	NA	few	CASSLPGETQYF	TGTGCCAGCAGCTTACCAGGGGAGACCCAGTACTTC
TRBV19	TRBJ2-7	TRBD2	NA	CASSPSGRAGGEQYF	TGTGCCAGTAGTCCTAGCGGGAGGGCCGGGGGGGAGCAGTACTTC
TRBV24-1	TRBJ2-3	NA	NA	CATSGTPAPDTQYF	TGTGCCACCAGTGGGACGCCCGCACCAGATACGCAGTATTTT
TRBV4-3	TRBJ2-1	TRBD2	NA	CASSQDASGRYNEQFF	TGCGCCAGCAGCCAAGATGCTAGCGGGAGGTACAATGAGCAGTTCTTC
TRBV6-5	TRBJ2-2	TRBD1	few	CASSTFPQGANTGELFF	TGTGCCAGCAGTACCTTCCCTCAGGGGGCAAACACCGGGGAGCTGTTTTTT
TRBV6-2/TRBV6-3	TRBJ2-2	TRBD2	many	CASSYSGLADGELFF	TGTGCCAGCAGTTACTCGGGTCTAGCGGACGGGGAGCTGTTTTTT
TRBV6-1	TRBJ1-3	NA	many	CASSEMDNSGNTIYF	TGTGCCAGCAGTGAAATGGACAACTCTGGAAACACCATATATTTT
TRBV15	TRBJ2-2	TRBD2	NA	CATSRSSGTSGRDTGELFF	TGTGCCACCAGCAGATCCTCCGGGACTAGCGGGAGGGACACCGGGGAGCTGTTTTTT
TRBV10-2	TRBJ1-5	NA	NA	CASSEEAVRFQPQHF	TGCGCCAGCAGTGAAGAGGCAGTGAGGTTTCAGCCCCAGCATTTT
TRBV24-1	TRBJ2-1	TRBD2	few	CATSDSGRSSYNEQFF	TGTGCCACCAGTGATTCCGGGAGGAGCTCCTACAATGAGCAGTTCTTC
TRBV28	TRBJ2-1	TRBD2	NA	CASSFMALAGVNEQFF	TGTGCCAGCAGTTTCATGGCTCTAGCGGGAGTCAATGAGCAGTTCTTC
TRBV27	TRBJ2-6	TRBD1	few	CASSLLTGPGANVLTF	TGTGCCAGCAGTTTACTGACAGGGCCCGGGGCCAACGTCCTGACTTTC
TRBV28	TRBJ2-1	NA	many	CASSAIYNEQFF	TGTGCCAGCAGTGCCATCTACAATGAGCAGTTCTTC
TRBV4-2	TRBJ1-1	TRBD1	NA	CASSPDRGLDTEAFF	TGTGCCAGCAGCCCAGACAGGGGCTTGGACACTGAAGCTTTCTTT
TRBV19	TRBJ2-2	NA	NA	CASSTQGRAGELFF	TGTGCCAGTAGTACACAGGGCCGTGCCGGGGAGCTGTTTTTT
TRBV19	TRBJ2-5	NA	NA	CASRMIGLETQYF	TGTGCCAGTAGAATGATAGGTCTGGAGACCCAGTACTTC
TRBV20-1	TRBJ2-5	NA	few	CSAIMTLQETQYF	TGCAGTGCCATAATGACACTACAAGAGACCCAGTACTTC
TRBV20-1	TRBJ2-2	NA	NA	CSARDPGAVELFF	TGCAGTGCTAGAGATCCGGGGGCCGTGGAGCTGTTTTTT
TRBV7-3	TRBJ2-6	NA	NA	CASSLTYKHSGANVLTF	TGTGCCAGCAGCTTAACGTACAAGCACTCTGGGGCCAACGTCCTGACTTTC
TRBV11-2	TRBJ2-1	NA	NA	CASSLGSASDYNEQFF	TGTGCCAGCAGCTTAGGAAGCGCTAGCGACTACAATGAGCAGTTCTTC
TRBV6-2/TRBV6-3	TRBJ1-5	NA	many	CASTGRDQPQHF	TGTGCCAGCACAGGACGGGATCAGCCCCAGCATTTT
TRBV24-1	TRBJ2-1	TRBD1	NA	CATSDGDRALYNEQFF	TGTGCCACCAGTGACGGTGACAGGGCCCTCTACAATGAGCAGTTCTTC
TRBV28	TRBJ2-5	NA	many	CASSFYGETQYF	TGTGCCAGCAGTTTCTATGGAGAGACCCAGTACTTC
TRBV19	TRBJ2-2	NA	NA	CASTTRTNTGELFF	TGTGCCAGTACCACTCGCACGAACACCGGGGAGCTGTTTTTT
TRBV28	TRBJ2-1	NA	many	CASSLEPPGTPDNEQFF	TGTGCCAGCAGTTTAGAGCCCCCCGGGACCCCCGACAATGAGCAGTTCTTC
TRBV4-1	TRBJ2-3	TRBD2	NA	CASSPGSLAATDTQYF	TGCGCCAGCAGCCCAGGGTCTCTAGCGGCCACAGATACGCAGTATTTT
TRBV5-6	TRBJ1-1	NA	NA	CATEKDLPAGTEAFF	TGTGCCACCGAGAAGGACCTCCCAGCGGGCACTGAAGCTTTCTTT
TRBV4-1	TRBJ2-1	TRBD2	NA	CASSVGTRTGNEQFF	TGCGCCAGCAGCGTCGGGACTAGGACGGGCAATGAGCAGTTCTTC
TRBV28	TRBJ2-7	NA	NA	CASSATPSLGGTYEQYF	TGTGCCAGCAGTGCCACCCCTTCGCTCGGGGGTACGTACGAGCAGTACTTC
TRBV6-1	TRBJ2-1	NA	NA	CASSRQDEILYNEQFF	TGTGCCAGCAGCCGACAGGACGAAATTCTCTACAATGAGCAGTTCTTC
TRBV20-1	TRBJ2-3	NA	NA	CSASLQGHADTQYF	TGCAGTGCTAGCTTACAGGGCCACGCAGATACGCAGTATTTT
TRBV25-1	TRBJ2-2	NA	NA	CASSRVTGEPFF	TGTGCCAGCAGTAGGGTAACCGGGGAGCCGTTTTTT
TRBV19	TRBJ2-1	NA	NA	CASNGRGLTGDHNEQFF	TGTGCCAGTAACGGGAGGGGGCTGACAGGGGATCACAATGAGCAGTTCTTC
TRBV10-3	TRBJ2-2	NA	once	CAISEGRRGSTGELFF	TGTGCCATCAGTGAAGGACGGAGGGGTAGCACCGGGGAGCTGTTTTTT
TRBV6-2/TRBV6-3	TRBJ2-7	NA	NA	CASSPTMGRFSYNEQYF	TGTGCCAGCAGTCCAACTATGGGCCGCTTCTCCTACAATGAGCAGTACTTC
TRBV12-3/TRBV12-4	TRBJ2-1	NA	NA	CASSTWGSYNEQFF	TGTGCCAGCAGCACCTGGGGCTCCTACAATGAGCAGTTCTTC
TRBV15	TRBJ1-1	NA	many	CATIPTDGDTEAFF	TGTGCCACCATCCCGACAGACGGGGACACTGAAGCTTTCTTT
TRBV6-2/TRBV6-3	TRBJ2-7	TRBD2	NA	CASSRFLAGEGEQYF	TGTGCCAGCAGTCGATTCCTAGCGGGAGAGGGCGAGCAGTACTTC
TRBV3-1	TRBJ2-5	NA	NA	CASSQETPNILQETQYF	TGTGCCAGCAGCCAAGAAACCCCGAACATCCTCCAAGAGACCCAGTACTTC
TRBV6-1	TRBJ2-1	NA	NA	CASSERGSSYNEQSF	TGTGCCAGCAGTGAACGAGGCAGCTCCTACAATGAGCAGTCCTTC
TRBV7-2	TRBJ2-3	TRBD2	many	CASSRTSGRTDTQYF	TGTGCCAGCAGTCGGACTAGCGGTCGCACAGATACGCAGTATTTT
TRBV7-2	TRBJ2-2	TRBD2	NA	CASSHRRGLAGVAELFF	TGTGCCAGCTCTCATCGACGGGGACTAGCGGGAGTTGCGGAGCTGTTTTTT
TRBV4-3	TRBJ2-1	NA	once	CASSLRTGYELFF	TGCGCCAGCAGCCTTCGAACGGGATATGAGCTGTTCTTC
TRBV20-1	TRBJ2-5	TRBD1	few	CSASDRVSQETQYF	TGCAGTGCGAGCGACAGGGTCTCGCAAGAGACCCAGTACTTC